This passage covers 3 T cell receptor beta chains from one sample sequenced in a study of control samples from healthy donors and cancer patients. TCRdb keeps only in-frame clones here, not all; method: immunoSEQ multiplex PCR. The data contain 40,000 to 60,000 clones, about nine tenths of them singletons. Sequenced input: PBMCs. All receptors come from a man aged 50 or older with head and neck cancer.

The V call is TRBV10-3, the J call TRBJ1-5; D call uncertain. V lost 10 bases and J lost 4, with 14 bases in between. The CDR3 totals 13 residues. Germline values: CDR1 ENHRY, CDR2 SYGVKD. The CDR3 nucleotides read TGTGCCAGCCAACGAGAGACTAATCAGCCCCAGCATTTT. Its translation: CASQRETNQPQHF.

The rearrangement joins TRBV6-5 to TRBJ1-1; D gene uncertain. V was shortened by 4 bases and J by 3 bases, with 15 bases between the two germline ends. CDR1 MNHEY and CDR2 SVGAGI come from the germline V gene. This CDR3 is 15 amino acids long. In DNA, the CDR3 is TGTGCCAGCAGTTTAGCCCGGGCCGTGGACACTGAAGCTTTCTTT. Translation gives CASSLARAVDTEAFF.

This clone was observed once. The J gene is TRBJ2-7, the V gene TRBV4-1; TRBD2 agrees at 12 bases. Unmatched junction bases numbered 6, after V lost 3 bases and J lost 6 bases. This CDR3 spans 15 amino acids. Germline V gene sequence: CDR1 MGHRA, CDR2 YSYEKL. CDR3 sequence reads: CASSQLAGGPGEQYF. The CDR3 nucleotides read TGCGCCAGCAGCCAGCTAGCGGGAGGGCCGGGCGAGCAGTACTTC.